The TCR beta chain under discussion was sequenced for a study of blood T cell repertoires in COVID-19. At the level of the study: Sites across the United States, Italy and Spain contributed samples from acute and convalescent COVID-19. PBMCs, B-cell-depleted T cells, or T cells provided the cDNA or gDNA that made up the material.

Authors' methods: Nucleated cell number was recorded as an estimate derived from reference gene primer amplification. Clones were read by immunoSEQ multiplex PCR, and TCRdb kept only the in-frame ones, dropping some. V and J calls plus clone size are reproduced from that table; the DNA served to infer D and trimming. Of about 200,000 clones listed, 70% to 90% were seen once; the top ten hold 18%. This clone came up once. Seattle-derived patients entered the study during active infection and were followed longitudinally. Trimming removed 1 base from V and 1 base from J; junction bases left unmatched: 6. Germline CDR1 is KGHSH and CDR2 is LQKENI. The CDR3 spans 16 residues.

Sequencing was carried out using peripheral blood. This rearrangement joins TRBV18 to TRBJ1-2; TRBD1 matches 7 bases. The sequence was obtained from a man aged 45-60 years with COVID-19, enrolled during active disease. CDR3: CASSPRDRVVNYGYTF. CDR3 in DNA: TGTGCCAGCTCACCACGGGACAGAGTTGTTAACTATGGCTACACCTTC.